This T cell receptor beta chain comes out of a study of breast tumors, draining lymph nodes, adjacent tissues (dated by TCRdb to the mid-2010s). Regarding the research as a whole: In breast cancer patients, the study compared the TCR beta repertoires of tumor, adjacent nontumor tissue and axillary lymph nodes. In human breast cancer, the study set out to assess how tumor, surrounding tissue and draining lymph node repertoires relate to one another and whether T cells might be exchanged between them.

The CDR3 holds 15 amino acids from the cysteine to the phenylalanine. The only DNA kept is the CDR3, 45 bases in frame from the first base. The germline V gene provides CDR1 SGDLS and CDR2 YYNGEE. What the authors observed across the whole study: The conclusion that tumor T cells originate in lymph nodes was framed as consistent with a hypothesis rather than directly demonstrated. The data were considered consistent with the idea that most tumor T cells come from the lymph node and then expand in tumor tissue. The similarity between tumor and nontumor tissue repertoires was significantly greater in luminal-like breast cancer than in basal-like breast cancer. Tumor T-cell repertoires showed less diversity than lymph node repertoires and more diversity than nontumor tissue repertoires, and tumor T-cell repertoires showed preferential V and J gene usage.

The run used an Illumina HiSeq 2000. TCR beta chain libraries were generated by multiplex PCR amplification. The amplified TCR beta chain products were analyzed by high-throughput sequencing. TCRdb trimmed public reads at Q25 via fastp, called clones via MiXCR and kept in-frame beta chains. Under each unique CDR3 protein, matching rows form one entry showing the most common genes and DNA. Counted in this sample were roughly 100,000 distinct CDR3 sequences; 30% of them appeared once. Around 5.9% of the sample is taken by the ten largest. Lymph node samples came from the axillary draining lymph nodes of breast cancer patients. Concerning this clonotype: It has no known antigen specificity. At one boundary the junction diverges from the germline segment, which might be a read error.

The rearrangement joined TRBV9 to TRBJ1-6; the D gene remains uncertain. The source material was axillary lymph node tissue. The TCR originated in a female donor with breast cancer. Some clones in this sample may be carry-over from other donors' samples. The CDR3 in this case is CASSLVRRRDSPPHF. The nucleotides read TGTGCCAGCAGCTTAGTGCGCAGAAGGGATTCACCCCCCCACTTT. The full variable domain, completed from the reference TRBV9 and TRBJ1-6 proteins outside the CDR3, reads DSGVTQTPKHLITATGQRVTLRCSPRSGDLSVYWYQQSLDQGLQFLIQYYNGEERAKGNILERFSAQQFPDLHSELNLSSLELGDSALYFCASSLVRRRDSPPHFGNGTRLTVT.